This T cell receptor (beta chain) is drawn from a study of T cell responses to AZD1222 COVID-19 vaccine. The trim removed 4 bases at V and 9 bases at J, leaving 9 bases unmatched. This CDR3 spans 16 amino acids. Germline assignment: CDR1 GTSNPN and CDR2 SVGIG (reference sequence). TCRdb's table, derived via immunoSEQ multiplex PCR, lists solely in-frame clones and lacks some. The sample lists 130,000 or so clones; over 85% were seen once. As concerns this clone: Its antigen remains unknown.

Study results and caveats: Spike-specific TCR repertoires showed rising breadth and depth after two AZD1222 doses. Baseline antibody screening turned up just 6 or 7 seropositive AZD1222 recipients. There were mostly white British donors and more females than males, and clonal diversity was possibly underestimated.

The chain uses TRBV30 and TRBJ2-1; TRBD2 aligns across 16 bases. This TCR came from an adult in good health. The sequencing here drew on peripheral blood, taken on day 0 of AZD1222 vaccination. CDR3 region: CAWTSGLAGGGSEQFF. CDR3 nucleotides: TGTGCCTGGACCTCGGGACTAGCGGGAGGGGGTAGTGAGCAGTTCTTC.